Detailed here is one T cell receptor (beta chain). The target of this receptor is not known. Base qualities are not provided; no much larger clone lies one nucleotide away. The CDR3 contains 13 residues, cysteine and phenylalanine counted. Only the CDR3 portion is preserved as DNA: 39 bases, with reading frame beginning at the first base. V gives up 4 bases and J gives up 4 bases, and the segment between their germline ends measures 10 bases. Taken from the germline V gene, the CDR1 and CDR2 loops are SGDLS and YYNGEE. The method was the immunoSEQ multiplex PCR assay. For the multiplex PCR, a mixture combining 60 forward primers for TCR Vbeta segments and 13 reverse primers for TCR Jbeta segments was used. Amplification of the CDR3 region of rearranged TCR beta genes was performed with a multiplex PCR assay on genomic DNA. The Illumina HiSeq System was used to sequence the amplified TCR beta libraries as 87-base-pair reads. The authors' pipeline ran thus. A later analysis counted 65 million to 90 million unique TCR beta chains across the roughly 700 repertoires, and roughly 11 million of these chains were shared by at least two donors. A nearest-neighbor algorithm error-corrected the raw reads and collapsed the reads into unique sequences, merging closely related sequences to remove PCR and sequencing errors. Alignment of CDR3 sequences to IMGT reference sequences was used to assign V, D and J gene segments. For a sequence to be retained, at least a six-nucleotide match to both a V gene segment and a J gene segment was required. Rearrangements were called productive when the CDR3 lacked stop codons and stayed in frame with V and J; all others were non-productive. Following IMGT convention, CDR3 was defined as the stretch from the second conserved V-encoded cysteine up to the conserved J-encoded phenylalanine. The earlier analysis of approximately 500 of the donors excluded sequences that lacked an unambiguous match to a single V gene segment. In an earlier analysis of approximately 550 of the donors, V segments were called functional above 56.7% productive rearrangements and were called segregating when the between-donor standard deviation exceeded 5%. A statistical classification framework was built for diagnosing cytomegalovirus status from the catalog of TCR beta chain sequences. V and J gene assignment, in a later analysis, came from comparing TCR nucleotide sequences with IMGT/GENE-DB human TR gene sequences. A later analysis assigned CDR3 sequences and most-parsimonious VDJ recombination scenarios with the TCRdist pipeline. A later analysis defined each TCR beta chain by its CDR3 amino acid sequence plus V-gene family, and excluded reads lacking a unique V-gene family. To address suspected cross-contamination and a sequencing artifact, a later analysis removed roughly 580 highly shared, low-generation-probability nucleotide sequences. For each public chain, a later analysis derived a clonal expansion index from normalized ranks of inferred template counts within each repertoire. A later analysis computed generation probabilities with a VDJ recombination model fitted to out-of-frame rearrangements, and checked the results against IGoR. Hypergeometric tests were used in a later analysis to score TCR-TCR, TCR-HLA and TCR-CMV co-occurrence, with a repertoire-size bias correction applied to the TCR pairs. False discovery rates were estimated in a later analysis by permuting HLA or CMV assignments 20 times. In a later analysis, co-occurring TCRs were grouped using DBSCAN, and TCRdist sequence similarity was added for clustering within HLA-allele-positive subsets. Repertoires with fewer than 30,000 or more than 120,000 public chains, plus five repertoires with anomalous nucleotide sharing, were excluded from co-occurrence clustering. TCRdb took this table from immuneACCESS and kept in-frame rearrangements with V and J called. Such tables lack part of the clones; where checked against another copy, unresolved V genes explain under half of the gap, and the rest is unexplained. The DNA gave D and trimming, while V, J and clone size come from that table. Here the sample has almost 95,000 clones; roughly 71% occur a single time. Of the sample, more than 2.5% falls within the top ten clones.

This specimen belongs to a study of cytomegalovirus exposure and HLA in healthy donors (dated by TCRdb to 2015 to 2018). As for the study more broadly: An earlier analysis of several hundred of the donors reported more than 250 Gb of sequence data and some 120 million unique TCR beta sequences from 150 million to 200 million T cells. Rather than using new phenotypic data, the later analysis identified candidate immune exposures from TCR beta sequences and from how often those sequences occurred across donors. In addition to the first cohort of 650 to 750 subjects, a separate validation cohort of 100 to 150 different subjects was used. In a later analysis, previously published TCR beta repertoires from fewer than 750 donors were re-analyzed and high-resolution HLA genotyping was added so that TCR occurrence patterns could be studied. An early release that covered about 600 HLA-typed donors contained about 300 gigabases of sequencing data and approximately 85 million unique TCR sequences. HLA typing included class I and class II loci at four-digit resolution. To decide whether each TCR beta V gene segment behaved as functional or pseudogenic, an earlier analysis of approximately 620 of the donors relied on high-throughput TCR beta sequencing. Among the approximately 430 genotyped donors, about 83% belonged to the genetic ancestry cluster associated with self-reported Caucasian donors. The study aimed to test whether cataloging public T cell receptors could reveal signatures of past pathogen exposure. Every repertoire in the discovery cohort had been generated on one and the same sequencing platform. The number of typed donors differed by locus: 629-630 for A, B, C, DRB1 and DQB1; about 520 for DQA1; some 590 for DPA1; and about 450 for DPB1. Alongside the repertoire data, information on donor age, sex, ethnicity and CMV serostatus was compiled. On average, 235,054 unique TCR beta nucleotide sequences were sequenced per donor among about 400 genotyped donors of the cohort, with around 19% of those sequences being non-productive. To predict cytomegalovirus infection status, the study combined high-throughput TCR immunosequencing, statistical association of individual TCRs with disease status, and machine learning. A later genetic analysis used genome-wide SNP genotypes for about 60% of the roughly 700 donors, treating that subset as a discovery cohort. The study used immunosequencing to profile the T cell repertoires of approximately 690 subjects and linked those repertoires to cytomegalovirus serostatus. Because of strong linkage in the cohort, a handful of DR-DQ haplotypes were treated as single units for association and clustering. Study-level results and caveats: Roughly uniform sequencing depth across donors was assumed in presence/absence analyses, although this assumption may not hold. A further reported finding was that TCR beta sequences accurately predicted the HLA-A and HLA-B alleles for most subjects in the first cohort. Compared with equally common non-associated chains, HLA-associated TCR beta chains in a later analysis were more clonally expanded and had lower generation probabilities. In a later analysis, TCR association rates were found to vary across HLA loci, with the most associated TCRs seen for DRB1 alleles and the fewest for HLA-C alleles. Assigning TCR associations to individual alleles was difficult when HLA alleles, especially DR and DQ, strongly co-occurred. The study listed 170 or so TCR beta chains as associated with cytomegalovirus. An association between a missense DCLRE1C variant and V-gene and J-gene trimming of TCR beta chains was found in a later genetic analysis and replicated in an independent cohort. While some public TCRs were present in many individuals, most TCR sequences turned up only very rarely across donors. Correlated functional status among segregating V segments might be attributable to linkage disequilibrium, but an unknown experimental factor could not be ruled out. The classifier was reported to diagnose cytomegalovirus status with high specificity and sensitivity in both the original cohort and the validation cohort. The 87-base-pair reads could not distinguish some IMGT-functional V segments, including TRBV6-2 and TRBV6-3, so those segments were excluded. Immune exposure information for the cohort was limited to CMV serostatus. Because HLA typing was unavailable for some donors at each locus, only the typed subset was used in association tests. A few of the identified cytomegalovirus-associated TCR beta chains were confirmed in vitro to be specific for cytomegalovirus antigens. According to a later analysis, most CMV-associated TCR beta chains appeared to be HLA-restricted, and the HLA associations seemed to be driven largely by CMV exposure. The sequencing pipeline was judged likely to have produced a cluster of highly shared sequence variants as a technical artifact. Only TCR beta chains were sequenced in this cohort, and the absence of alpha or paired-chain data limited detectable features. Broadly in line with IMGT annotations, most TCR beta V segments showed up in productive rearrangements about 90% or about 30% of the time in an earlier analysis of several hundred of the donors. A later analysis reported that several top co-occurrence clusters appeared linked to parvovirus B19, influenza, CMV and Epstein-Barr virus. Because counts were too low, about 18 rarely observed V segments, including chromosome 9 orphons, were excluded from the earlier analysis of several hundred of the donors. The authors suggested that the approach could potentially be generalized to other disease states and immunological phenotypes. At a false discovery rate of 0.05, a later analysis linked under 20,000 TCR beta sequences to specific HLA alleles. In a later genetic analysis, fewer N-insertions in productive TCRs were reported among donors in an Asian-associated ancestry cluster than the roughly 640-donor mean.

In total, 630 or so healthy bone marrow donors made up the cohort. Cohort members were all nominally healthy when sampled, although unrecorded immune exposures were likely present. The donor tested CMV seronegative and was one of the 352 seronegative cohort members. A peripheral blood sample was provided by each donor, and peripheral blood mononuclear cells were used for TCR beta sequencing. The Qiagen DNeasy Blood Extraction Kit was used to extract genomic DNA from the blood cell samples. The origin of this receptor is a man in his forties or fifties in good health and CMV-seronegative. This chain joins TRBV9 to TRBJ2-3, with the identity of the D gene unclear. Sequenced input: PBMCs. DNA sequence: TGTGCCAGCAGCCTCGACTGGGCAGATACGCAGTATTTT. Its protein product is CASSLDWADTQYF.